What follows are 14 T cell receptor beta chains derived from one specimen sequenced in a study of response to subunit inactivated influenza vaccine. From the RT-PCR reads, TCRdb called clonotypes with MiXCR, one entry per CDR3 protein. Of about 580,000 distinct CDR3 sequences detected, 14% appear once; the ten largest clones hold approximately 12%. The material sequenced was PBMCs from blood, taken approximately 12 days after vaccination. The receptors were gathered from a man between 50 and 59 years old who received an inactivated influenza vaccine.

There are many counts of this clonotype. The chain uses TRBV12-3 or TRBV12-4 and TRBJ2-7, with 12 bases lining up with TRBD1. The trim removed 5 bases at V and 4 bases at J, leaving 3 bases unmatched. There are 14 residues in the CDR3. CDR3 nucleotides: TGTGCCAGCAGTCGGGACAGGGGGCCATACGAGCAGTACTTC. This gives the protein CASSRDRGPYEQYF.

The chain has TRBV10-1 and TRBJ1-5; 7 bases map to TRBD1. Germline CDR1 WNHNN, CDR2 SYGVQD (reference sequence). V gave up 6 bases and J gave up 3 bases; unmatched junction bases: 5. This CDR3 comprises 14 residues. The DNA of the CDR3 is TGCGCCAGCAGCCAAGGACAGGCCAATCAGCCCCAGCATTTT. Protein: CASSQGQANQPQHF.

V gene TRBV28 combines with J gene TRBJ1-1; a weak D match, TRBD1 (5 bases). Germline V lookup: CDR1 MDHEN, CDR2 SYDVKM. V gave up 3 bases and J gave up 4 bases, with 12 bases separating them. The CDR3 is 14 residues long. The CDR3 region is CASSFQGVATEAFF. The CDR3 region has the DNA TGTGCCAGCAGTTTTCAGGGAGTAGCCACTGAAGCTTTCTTT.

The CDR3 DNA is TGTGCCAGCAGCTATCTCGGGACAGGGTACCAGAACACTGAAGCTTTCTTT. Amino acids: CASSYLGTGYQNTEAFF. This rearrangement joins TRBV5-5 to TRBJ1-1; 9 bases line up with TRBD1. V was clipped by 3 bases and J by 1 base; unmatched bases: 10. The CDR3 covers 17 residues. Germline V gene data show CDR1 as SGHKS and CDR2 as YYEKEE (reference sequence).

The chain joins TRBV29-1 to TRBJ1-3; TRBD1 agrees at 7 bases. V trimming: 6 bases; J trimming: 0 bases; junction bases outside the gene matches: 8. This CDR3 is built from 15 residues. The germline CDR1 and CDR2 sequences are SQVTM and ANQGSEA. The CDR3 protein is CSVAPGQSSGNTIYF. The CDR3 DNA reads as TGCAGCGTCGCACCGGGACAGTCCTCTGGAAACACCATATATTTT.

The rearrangement joins TRBV6-5 to TRBJ2-5; 11 nucleotides match TRBD1. This CDR3 spans 16 amino acids. Per germline, CDR1 MNHEY and CDR2 SVGAGI. J gave up 5 bases and V 4 bases, and 9 bases lay outside the gene matches. The CDR3 loop is CASSFRTGGGWETQYF. The CDR3 DNA sequence: TGTGCCAGCAGTTTTCGGACAGGGGGCGGCTGGGAGACCCAGTACTTC.

This clonotype was counted between two and nine times. The chain is built from TRBV7-6 and TRBJ2-6, with D hard to call. Trimming cost V 5 bases and J 0 bases, with 11 bases left between them. The CDR3 length is 16 residues. Germline assignment: CDR1 SGHVS and CDR2 FNYEAQ. The CDR3: CASSPRPFSGANVLTF. CDR3 in DNA: TGTGCCAGCAGCCCACGACCGTTCTCTGGGGCCAACGTCCTGACTTTC.

The rearrangement uses TRBV5-1 and TRBJ1-2; D unclear. In germline, CDR1 is SGHRS, CDR2 YFSETQ. V was clipped by 0 bases and J by 3 bases, with 9 bases between them. This CDR3 is 14 amino acids long. The CDR3 sequence: CASSLVASYYGYTF. Here the CDR3 DNA reads TGCGCCAGCAGCTTGGTTGCCAGCTACTATGGCTACACCTTC.

This clonotype was detected a few times. The chain couples TRBV11-2 to TRBJ2-1, with D perhaps given as TRBD1 or TRBD2 (7 bases each). Between the trimmed V and J ends, which lost 5 bases and 0 bases, there was a span of 23 bases. This CDR3 region has 19 residues. Germline V gene sequence: CDR1 SGHAT, CDR2 FQNNGV. CDR3 region: CASSPRGGGQTSSYNEQFF. The CDR3 DNA reads as TGTGCCAGCAGCCCCCGGGGAGGGGGCCAGACGAGCTCCTACAATGAGCAGTTCTTC.

This clonotype was picked up a small number of times. The chain links TRBV7-2 to TRBJ2-5; 13 bases are a match to TRBD2. With V trimmed by 4 bases and J by 4 bases, 9 bases remained unmatched. Germline CDR1 and CDR2: SGHTA and FQGNSA. The CDR3 covers 17 residues. The CDR3 loop is CASSSTSGRAFSETQYF. The CDR3 DNA reads as TGTGCCAGCAGCTCCACTAGCGGGAGGGCCTTTTCAGAGACCCAGTACTTC.

This clonotype was detected only a few times. The chain links TRBV10-3 to TRBJ2-3; 11 bases map to TRBD2. V lost 4 bases to trimming and J lost 3 bases; unmatched junction nucleotides: 0. This CDR3 comprises 14 residues. The V gene's germline CDR1 is ENHRY and CDR2 SYGVKD. The CDR3 sequence is CAISGLAGTDTQYF. Written as DNA, the CDR3 is TGTGCCATCAGTGGACTAGCGGGAACAGATACGCAGTATTTT.

This clonotype was found a few times. This sequence joins TRBV5-1 and TRBJ2-5; D is unclear. This CDR3 comprises 12 residues. Germline V gene data show CDR1 as SGHRS and CDR2 as YFSETQ. Trimming took off 4 bases at V and 7 bases at J, with 11 bases between the two ends. The CDR3 DNA reads TGCGCCAGCAGCCCCGCCCCGGGGACCCAGTACTTC. It codes for CASSPAPGTQYF.

This clonotype occurred a few times. The V call is TRBV20-1, the J call TRBJ2-3; D is perhaps TRBD2 (6 bases). V gave up 2 bases and J gave up 2 bases, with 14 bases separating them. This CDR3 is built from 15 residues. CDR1 is DFQATT and CDR2 is SNEGSKA in the germline V gene (reference sequence). The CDR3 nucleotides are TGCAGTGCTAGACAACGGGAGAGCCCCACAGATACGCAGTATTTT. This codes for CSARQRESPTDTQYF.

This clonotype was detected only a few times. This sequence joins TRBV12-3 or TRBV12-4 and TRBJ2-3; no definite D call. This CDR3 region has 14 residues. The V and J ends lost 1 base and 2 bases respectively, with 7 bases between them. Here the CDR3 DNA reads TGTGCCAGCAGTTTAGGCGTTAACACAGATACGCAGTATTTT. This encodes CASSLGVNTDTQYF.